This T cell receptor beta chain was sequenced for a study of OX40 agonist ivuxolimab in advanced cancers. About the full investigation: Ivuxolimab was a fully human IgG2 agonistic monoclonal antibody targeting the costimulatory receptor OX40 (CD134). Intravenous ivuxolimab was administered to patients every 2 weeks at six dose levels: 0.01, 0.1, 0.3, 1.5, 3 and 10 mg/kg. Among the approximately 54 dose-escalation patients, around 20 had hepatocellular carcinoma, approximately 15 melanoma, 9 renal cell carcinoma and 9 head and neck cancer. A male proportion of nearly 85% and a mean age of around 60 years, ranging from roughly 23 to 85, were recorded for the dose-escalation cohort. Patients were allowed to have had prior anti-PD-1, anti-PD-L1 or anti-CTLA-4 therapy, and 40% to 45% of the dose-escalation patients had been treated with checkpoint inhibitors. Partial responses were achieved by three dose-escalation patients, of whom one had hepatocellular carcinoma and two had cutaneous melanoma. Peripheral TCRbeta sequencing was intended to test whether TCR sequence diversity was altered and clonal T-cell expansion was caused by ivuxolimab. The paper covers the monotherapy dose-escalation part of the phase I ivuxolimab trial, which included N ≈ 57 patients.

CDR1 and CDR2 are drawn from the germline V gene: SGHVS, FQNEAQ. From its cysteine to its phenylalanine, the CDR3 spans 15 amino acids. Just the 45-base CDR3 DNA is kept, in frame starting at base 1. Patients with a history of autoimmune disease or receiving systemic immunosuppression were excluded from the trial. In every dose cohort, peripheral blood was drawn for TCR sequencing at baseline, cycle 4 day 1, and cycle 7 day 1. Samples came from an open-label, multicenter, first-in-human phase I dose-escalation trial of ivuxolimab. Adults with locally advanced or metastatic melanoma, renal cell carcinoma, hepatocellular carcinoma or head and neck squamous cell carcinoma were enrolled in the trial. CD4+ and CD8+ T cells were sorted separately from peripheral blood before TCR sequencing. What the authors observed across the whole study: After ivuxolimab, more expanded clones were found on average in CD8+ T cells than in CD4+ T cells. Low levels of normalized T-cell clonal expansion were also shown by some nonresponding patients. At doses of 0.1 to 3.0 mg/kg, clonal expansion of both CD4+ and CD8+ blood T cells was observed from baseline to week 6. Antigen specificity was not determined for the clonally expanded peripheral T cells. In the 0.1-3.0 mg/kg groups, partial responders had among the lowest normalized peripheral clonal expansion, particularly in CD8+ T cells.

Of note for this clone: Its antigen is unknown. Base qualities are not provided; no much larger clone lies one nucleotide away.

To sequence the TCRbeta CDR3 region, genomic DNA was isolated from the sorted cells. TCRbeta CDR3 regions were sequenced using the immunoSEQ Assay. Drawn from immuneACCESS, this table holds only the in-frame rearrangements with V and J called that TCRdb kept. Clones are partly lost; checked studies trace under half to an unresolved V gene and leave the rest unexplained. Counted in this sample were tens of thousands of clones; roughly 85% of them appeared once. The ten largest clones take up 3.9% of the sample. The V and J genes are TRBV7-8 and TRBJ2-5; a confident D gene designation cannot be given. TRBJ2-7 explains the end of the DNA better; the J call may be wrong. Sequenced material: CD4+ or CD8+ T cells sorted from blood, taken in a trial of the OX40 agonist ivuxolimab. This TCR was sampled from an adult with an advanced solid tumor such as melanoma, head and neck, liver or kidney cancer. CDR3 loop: CASSWTGSPSYEQYF. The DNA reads TGTGCCAGCAGCTGGACCGGGTCCCCCTCCTACGAGCAGTACTTC.